Here is one T cell receptor beta chain with its context. The data originate from a study of T cell responses to AZD1222 COVID-19 vaccine. Method: immunoSEQ multiplex PCR; TCRdb's copy keeps in-frame clones and lacks some. The sample shows fewer than 45,000 clones, about 89% of them seen only once. Germline loops: CDR1 MGHDK, CDR2 SYGVNS. CDR3 length: 16 residues. Deletions cut 4 bases from V and 2 bases from J, with 14 bases between. The TCR was taken from an adult in good health. The input for sequencing was peripheral blood, taken on day 0 of AZD1222 vaccination. The chain joins TRBV25-1 to TRBJ2-2, with D perhaps TRBD1 or TRBD2 (5 bases each). The DNA of the CDR3 is TGTGCCAGCAGTGGAAACCCGGGGCTCAACACCGGGGAGCTGTTTTTT. Its protein product is CASSGNPGLNTGELFF.